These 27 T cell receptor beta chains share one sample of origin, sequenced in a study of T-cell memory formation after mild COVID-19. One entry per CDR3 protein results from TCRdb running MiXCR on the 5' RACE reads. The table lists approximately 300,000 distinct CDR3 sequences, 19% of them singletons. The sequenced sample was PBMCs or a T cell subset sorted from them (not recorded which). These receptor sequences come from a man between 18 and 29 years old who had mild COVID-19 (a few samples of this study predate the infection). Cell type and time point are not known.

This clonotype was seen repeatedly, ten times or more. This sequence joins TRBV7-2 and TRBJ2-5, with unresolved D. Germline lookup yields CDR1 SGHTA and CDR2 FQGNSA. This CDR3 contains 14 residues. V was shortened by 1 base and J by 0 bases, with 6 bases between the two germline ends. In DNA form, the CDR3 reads TGTGCCAGCAGCTTAGGGGTTTACCAAGAGACCCAGTACTTC. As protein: CASSLGVYQETQYF.

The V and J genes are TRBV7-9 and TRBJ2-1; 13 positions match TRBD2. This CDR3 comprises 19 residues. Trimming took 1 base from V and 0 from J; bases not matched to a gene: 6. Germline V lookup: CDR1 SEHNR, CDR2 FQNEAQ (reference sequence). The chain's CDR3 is CASSLGRTSGRSSYNEQFF. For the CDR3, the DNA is TGTGCCAGCAGCTTAGGTCGGACTAGCGGGAGAAGCTCCTACAATGAGCAGTTCTTC.

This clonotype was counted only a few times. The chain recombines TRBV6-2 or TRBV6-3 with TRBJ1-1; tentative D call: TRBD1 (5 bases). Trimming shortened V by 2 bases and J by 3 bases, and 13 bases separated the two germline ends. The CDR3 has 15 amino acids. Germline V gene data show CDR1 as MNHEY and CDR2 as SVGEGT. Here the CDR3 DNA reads TGTGCCAGCAGTTACCCAAGGGCGGGGGACACTGAAGCTTTCTTT. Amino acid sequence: CASSYPRAGDTEAFF.

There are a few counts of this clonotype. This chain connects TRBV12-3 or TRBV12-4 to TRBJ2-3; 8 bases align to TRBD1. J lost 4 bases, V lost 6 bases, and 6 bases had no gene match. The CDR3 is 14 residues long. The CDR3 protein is CASSGQGVPDTQYF. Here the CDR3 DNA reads TGTGCCAGCAGCGGACAGGGCGTCCCAGATACGCAGTATTTT.

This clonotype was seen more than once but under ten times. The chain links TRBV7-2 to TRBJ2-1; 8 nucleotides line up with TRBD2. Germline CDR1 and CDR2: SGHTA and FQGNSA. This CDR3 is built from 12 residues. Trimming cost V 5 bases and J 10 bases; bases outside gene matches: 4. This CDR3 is CASSPQRGEQFF. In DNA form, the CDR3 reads TGTGCCAGCAGCCCCCAGCGGGGGGAGCAGTTCTTC.

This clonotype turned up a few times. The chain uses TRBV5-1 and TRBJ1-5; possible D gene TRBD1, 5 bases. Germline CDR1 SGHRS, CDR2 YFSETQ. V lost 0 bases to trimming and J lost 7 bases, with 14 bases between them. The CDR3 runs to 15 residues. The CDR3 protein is CASSLGSGRGQPQHF. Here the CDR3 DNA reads TGCGCCAGCAGCTTGGGCTCGGGACGGGGGCAGCCCCAGCATTTT.

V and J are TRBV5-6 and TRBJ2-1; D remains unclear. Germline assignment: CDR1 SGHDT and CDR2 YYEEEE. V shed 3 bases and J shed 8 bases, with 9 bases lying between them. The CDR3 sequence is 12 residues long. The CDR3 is CASSSWTDEQFF. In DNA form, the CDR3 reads TGTGCCAGCAGCTCATGGACGGATGAGCAGTTCTTC.

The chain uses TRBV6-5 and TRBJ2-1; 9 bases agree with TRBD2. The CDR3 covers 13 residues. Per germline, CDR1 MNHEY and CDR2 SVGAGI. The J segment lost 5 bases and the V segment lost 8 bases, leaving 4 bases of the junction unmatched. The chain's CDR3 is CASFKRGDNEQFF. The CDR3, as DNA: TGTGCCAGCTTCAAGCGGGGGGACAATGAGCAGTTCTTC.

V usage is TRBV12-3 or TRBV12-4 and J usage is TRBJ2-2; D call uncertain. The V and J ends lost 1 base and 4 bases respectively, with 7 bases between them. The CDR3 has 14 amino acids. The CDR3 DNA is TGTGCCAGCAGTTTAGTTCAGCTCACCGGGGAGCTGTTTTTT. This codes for CASSLVQLTGELFF.

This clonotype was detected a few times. CDR3 in amino acids: CASSSTVHEQYF. The DNA for the CDR3 is TGCGCCAGCAGCAGTACAGTACACGAGCAGTACTTC. The J gene is TRBJ2-7, the V gene TRBV5-1; no clear D. Trimming cost V 4 bases and J 5 bases, with 10 bases left between them. The CDR3 consists of 12 residues. From germline, CDR1 is SGHRS and CDR2 YFSETQ.

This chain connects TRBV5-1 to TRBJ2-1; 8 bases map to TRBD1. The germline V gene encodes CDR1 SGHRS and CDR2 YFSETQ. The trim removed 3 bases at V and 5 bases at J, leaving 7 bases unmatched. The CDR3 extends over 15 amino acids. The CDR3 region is CASSWVDRVNNEQFF. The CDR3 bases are TGCGCCAGCAGCTGGGTGGACAGGGTGAACAATGAGCAGTTCTTC.

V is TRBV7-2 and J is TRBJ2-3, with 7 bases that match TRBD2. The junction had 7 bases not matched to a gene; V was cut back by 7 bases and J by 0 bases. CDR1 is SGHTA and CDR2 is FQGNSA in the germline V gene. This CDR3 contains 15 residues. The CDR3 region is CASTWGGSSTDTQYF. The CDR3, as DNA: TGTGCCAGCACCTGGGGGGGGTCTAGCACAGATACGCAGTATTTT.

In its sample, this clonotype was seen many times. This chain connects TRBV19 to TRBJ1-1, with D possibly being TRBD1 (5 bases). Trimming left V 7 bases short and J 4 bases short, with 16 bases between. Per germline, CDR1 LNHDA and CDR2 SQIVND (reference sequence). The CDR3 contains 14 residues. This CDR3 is CASTPGIGGTEAFF. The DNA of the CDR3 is TGTGCCAGTACCCCCGGGATTGGGGGCACTGAAGCTTTCTTT.

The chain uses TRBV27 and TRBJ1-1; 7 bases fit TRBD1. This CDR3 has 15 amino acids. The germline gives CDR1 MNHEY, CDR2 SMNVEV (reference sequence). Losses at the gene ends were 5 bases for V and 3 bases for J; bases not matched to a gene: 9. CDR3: CASSNHRGKDTEAFF. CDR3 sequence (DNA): TGTGCCAGCAGTAACCACAGGGGTAAGGACACTGAAGCTTTCTTT.

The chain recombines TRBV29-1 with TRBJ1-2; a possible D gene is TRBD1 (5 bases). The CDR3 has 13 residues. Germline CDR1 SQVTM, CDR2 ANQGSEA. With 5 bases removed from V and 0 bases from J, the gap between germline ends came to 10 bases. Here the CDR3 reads CSVPPGANYGYTF. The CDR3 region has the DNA TGCAGCGTTCCCCCGGGGGCTAACTATGGCTACACCTTC.

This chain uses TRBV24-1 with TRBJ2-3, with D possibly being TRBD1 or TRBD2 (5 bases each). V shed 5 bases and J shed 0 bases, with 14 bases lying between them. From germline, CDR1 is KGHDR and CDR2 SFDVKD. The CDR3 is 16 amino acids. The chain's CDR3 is CATSAARDGSTDTQYF. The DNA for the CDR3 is TGTGCCACCAGTGCCGCCCGGGACGGTAGCACAGATACGCAGTATTTT.

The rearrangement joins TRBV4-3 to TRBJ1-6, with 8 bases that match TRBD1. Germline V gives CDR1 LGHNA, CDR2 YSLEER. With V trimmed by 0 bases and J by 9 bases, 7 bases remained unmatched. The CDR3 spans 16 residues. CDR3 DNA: TGCGCCAGCAGCCAAGAAGGGACAGGTCTGGGTTCACCCCTCCACTTT. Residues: CASSQEGTGLGSPLHF.

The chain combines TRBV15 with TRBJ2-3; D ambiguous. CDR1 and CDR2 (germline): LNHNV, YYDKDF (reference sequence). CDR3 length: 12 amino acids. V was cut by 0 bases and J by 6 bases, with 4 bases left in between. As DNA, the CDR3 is TGTGCCACCAGCAGAGAATTCGATACGCAGTATTTT. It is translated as CATSREFDTQYF.

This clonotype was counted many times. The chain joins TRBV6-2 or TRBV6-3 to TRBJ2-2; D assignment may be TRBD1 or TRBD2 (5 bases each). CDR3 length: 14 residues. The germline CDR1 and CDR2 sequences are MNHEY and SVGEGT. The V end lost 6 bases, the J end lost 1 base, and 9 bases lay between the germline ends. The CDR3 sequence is CASSPGRNTGELFF. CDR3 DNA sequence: TGTGCCAGCAGCCCGGGACGGAACACCGGGGAGCTGTTTTTT.

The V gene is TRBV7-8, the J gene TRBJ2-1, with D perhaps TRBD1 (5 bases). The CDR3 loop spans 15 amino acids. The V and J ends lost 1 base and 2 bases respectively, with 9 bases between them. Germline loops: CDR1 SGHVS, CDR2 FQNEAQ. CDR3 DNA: TGTGCCAGCAGCTTAGGATACAGGACCTACAATGAGCAGTTCTTC. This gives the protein CASSLGYRTYNEQFF.

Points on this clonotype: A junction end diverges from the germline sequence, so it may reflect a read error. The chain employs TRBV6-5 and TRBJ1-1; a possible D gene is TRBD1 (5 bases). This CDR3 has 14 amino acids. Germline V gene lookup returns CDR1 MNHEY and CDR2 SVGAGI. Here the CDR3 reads CASSPLGGVNTEAF. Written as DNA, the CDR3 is TGTGCCAGCAGTCCCCTGGGGGGGGTGAACACTGAAGCTTTT.

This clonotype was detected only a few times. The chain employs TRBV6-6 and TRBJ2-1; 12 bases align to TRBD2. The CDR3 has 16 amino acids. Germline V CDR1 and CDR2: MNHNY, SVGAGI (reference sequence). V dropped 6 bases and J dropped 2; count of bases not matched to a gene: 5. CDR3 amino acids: CASRSLAGGAYNEQFF. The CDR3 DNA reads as TGTGCCAGCAGGTCTCTAGCGGGGGGGGCCTACAATGAGCAGTTCTTC.

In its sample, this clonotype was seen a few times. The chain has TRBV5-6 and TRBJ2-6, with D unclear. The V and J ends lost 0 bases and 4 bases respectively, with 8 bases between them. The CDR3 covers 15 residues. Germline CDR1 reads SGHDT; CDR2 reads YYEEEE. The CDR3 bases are TGTGCCAGCAGCTTGGGACATACAGGGGCCAACGTCCTGACTTTC. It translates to CASSLGHTGANVLTF. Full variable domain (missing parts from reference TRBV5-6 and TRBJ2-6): DAGVTQSPTHLIKTRGQQVTLRCSPKSGHDTVSWYQQALGQGPQFIFQYYEEEERQRGNFPDRFSGHQFPNYSSELNVNALLLGDSALYLCASSLGHTGANVLTFGAGSRLTVL.

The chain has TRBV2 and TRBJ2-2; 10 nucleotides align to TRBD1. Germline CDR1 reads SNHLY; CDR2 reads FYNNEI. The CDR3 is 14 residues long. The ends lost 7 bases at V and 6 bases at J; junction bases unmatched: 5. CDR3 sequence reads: CASIGQGVAGELFF. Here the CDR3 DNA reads TGTGCCAGCATCGGACAGGGGGTGGCCGGGGAGCTGTTTTTT.

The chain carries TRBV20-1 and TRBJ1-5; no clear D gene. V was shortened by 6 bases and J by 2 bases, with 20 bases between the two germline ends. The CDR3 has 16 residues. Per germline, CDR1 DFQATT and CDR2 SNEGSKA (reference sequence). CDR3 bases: TGCAGTGCACCTAACGGGCAGGCCTGGGGCAATCAGCCCCAGCATTTT. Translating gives CSAPNGQAWGNQPQHF.

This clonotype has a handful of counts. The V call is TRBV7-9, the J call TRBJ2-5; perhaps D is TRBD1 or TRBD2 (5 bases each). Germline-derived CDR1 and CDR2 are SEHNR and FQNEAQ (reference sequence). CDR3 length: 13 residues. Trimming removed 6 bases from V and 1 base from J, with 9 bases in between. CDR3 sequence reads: CASRIGTQETQYF. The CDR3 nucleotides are TGTGCCAGCAGGATCGGGACCCAAGAGACCCAGTACTTC.

CDR3 sequence: CATSRDSGEQYF. The CDR3 nucleotides are TGTGCCACCAGCAGAGATTCGGGGGAGCAGTACTTC. The V and J genes are TRBV15 and TRBJ2-7; tentatively, D is TRBD2 (5 bases). The germline V gene has CDR1 LNHNV and CDR2 YYDKDF (reference sequence). The CDR3 contains 12 residues. V was shortened by 0 bases and J by 7 bases, with 7 bases between the two germline ends.